The next 20 T cell receptor beta chains were all read from a single sample in a study of T cell changes during pregnancy in multiple sclerosis. The method was immunoSEQ multiplex PCR; TCRdb's version includes in-frame clones alone and lacks a portion of them. The top ten hold approximately 2.3% of the sample, which has tens of thousands of clones, 92% seen once. Sequences were derived from peripheral blood, sampled in the first trimester of pregnancy. All receptors derive from a female donor with multiple sclerosis, enrolled in a pregnancy study.

The gene calls are TRBV7-2 and TRBJ2-1, with TRBD2 matching 11 bases. The CDR3 runs 19 residues. The V gene's germline CDR1 is SGHTA and CDR2 FQGNSA. J gave up 0 bases and V 7 bases, and 14 bases lay outside the gene matches. CDR3 sequence reads: CASTLGKTSGGNSYNEQFF. The CDR3 bases are TGTGCCAGCACCCTTGGGAAAACTAGCGGGGGCAACTCCTACAATGAGCAGTTCTTC. Filled out from reference TRBV7-2 and TRBJ2-1, the complete variable domain reads GAGVSQSPSNKVTEKGKDVELRCDPISGHTALYWYRQSLGQGLEFLIYFQGNSAPDKSGLPSDRFSAERTGGSVSTLTIQRTQQEDSAVYLCASTLGKTSGGNSYNEQFFGPGTRLTVL.

V usage is TRBV21-1 and J usage is TRBJ2-7; the table's D gene call, TRBD1, was not cross checked with the DNA. TRBV21-1 is deemed a pseudogene. The CDR3 is 18 amino acids. CDR3 bases: TGTGCCAGCACGCCCCTCGGGACAGGGGGCAATTGGGGGAAAGAGCAGTACTTC. Its protein is CASTPLGTGGNWGKEQYF.

There are many counts of this clone. The genes are TRBV6-1 and TRBJ1-2; D may be TRBD1 (5 bases). Germline CDR1 is MNHNS and CDR2 is SASEGT. The V end lost 1 base, the J end lost 4 bases, and 13 bases lay between the germline ends. The CDR3 runs to 15 residues. CDR3 loop: CASSEGRTPSYGYTF. In DNA form, the CDR3 reads TGTGCCAGCAGTGAAGGCAGGACACCAAGCTATGGCTACACCTTC.

This chain joins TRBV28 and TRBJ1-5; 9 nucleotides line up with TRBD1. The germline CDR1 and CDR2 sequences are MDHEN and SYDVKM. This CDR3 has 18 amino acids. V shed 1 base and J 4 bases; nucleotides not matched to a gene: 11. The CDR3 loop is CASSLLVGGQGLNQPQHF. The CDR3 DNA reads TGTGCCAGCAGTTTATTGGTAGGGGGACAGGGCCTAAATCAGCCCCAGCATTTT.

This chain joins TRBV29-1 and TRBJ2-1; 9 bases map to TRBD2. This CDR3 region has 14 residues. Trimming at V came to 2 bases and at J to 8 bases, leaving 7 bases not matched to a gene. The V gene's germline CDR1 is SQVTM and CDR2 ANQGSEA. The CDR3 loop reads CSVEIAGVSYEQFF. The CDR3 coding sequence is TGCAGCGTTGAAATAGCGGGAGTTTCGTATGAGCAGTTCTTC.

The chain employs TRBV6-1 and TRBJ1-5; 9 bases are a match to TRBD1. CDR1 is MNHNS, CDR2 SASEGT, per germline. The CDR3 extends over 16 amino acids. V trimming: 3 bases; J trimming: 4 bases; junction bases outside the gene matches: 7. As DNA, the CDR3 is TGTGCCAGCAGTGAGCACCGGGACAGGGCGAATCAGCCCCAGCATTTT. As protein: CASSEHRDRANQPQHF.

CDR3 sequence reads: CASSLYAGAWDTQYF. In DNA, the CDR3 is TGCGCCAGCAGCTTGTATGCGGGAGCCTGGGATACGCAGTATTTT. The chain combines TRBV5-1 with TRBJ2-3; 7 nucleotides agree with TRBD2. The J segment lost 6 bases and the V segment lost 1 base, leaving 8 bases of the junction unmatched. CDR1 and CDR2 (germline): SGHRS, YFSETQ. The CDR3 contains 15 residues.

V is TRBV5-1 and J is TRBJ1-3, with TRBD1 matching 7 bases. Germline CDR1 and CDR2: SGHRS and YFSETQ. The CDR3 has 15 amino acids. Trimming cost V 0 bases and J 3 bases; bases outside gene matches: 3. The CDR3 region is CASSLEGADGNTIYF. For the CDR3, the DNA is TGCGCCAGCAGCTTGGAGGGGGCGGATGGAAACACCATATATTTT.

J is TRBJ1-4 and V is TRBV19, with TRBD1 matching 8 bases. In germline, CDR1 is LNHDA, CDR2 SQIVND (reference sequence). There are 14 residues in the CDR3. V lost 6 bases and J lost 7; bases outside the gene matches: 7. The CDR3 DNA reads TGTGCCAGTAGCACAGGGGGAATCGGTGAAAAACTGTTTTTT. Protein sequence: CASSTGGIGEKLFF.

The chain employs TRBV30 and TRBJ2-6; 7 nucleotides line up with TRBD2. This CDR3 contains 20 residues. Germline V gene sequence: CDR1 GTSNPN, CDR2 SVGIG (reference sequence). J was trimmed by 0 bases and V by 0 bases; bases with no gene match: 14. This CDR3 is CAWSVLGGRAVSSGANVLTF. The CDR3, as DNA: TGTGCCTGGAGTGTACTCGGGGGGAGGGCCGTAAGCTCTGGGGCCAACGTCCTGACTTTC.

The chain combines TRBV28 with TRBJ2-1; 15 nucleotides line up with TRBD2. Germline trimming cut 5 bases from V and 8 bases from J; bases unmatched to any gene: 4. From germline, CDR1 is MDHEN and CDR2 SYDVKM. The length of the CDR3 is 15 residues. In DNA, the CDR3 is TGTGCCAGCAGTCCAGGGACTAGCGGGAGGTATGAGCAGTTCTTC. It codes for CASSPGTSGRYEQFF.

The CDR3 region is CASSAQETQYF. CDR3 sequence (DNA): TGTGCCAGCAGCGCCCAGGAGACCCAGTACTTC. The rearrangement uses TRBV6-6 and TRBJ2-5; D remains ambiguous. The length of the CDR3 is 11 residues. Germline CDR1 is MNHNY and CDR2 is SVGAGI (reference sequence). With 6 bases removed from V and 5 bases from J, the gap between germline ends came to 7 bases.

The chain couples TRBV18 to TRBJ2-3; 10 nucleotides align to TRBD2. Looked up from germline, CDR1 is KGHSH and CDR2 is LQKENI. Unmatched junction bases numbered 12, after V lost 6 bases and J lost 6 bases. The CDR3 totals 16 residues. The CDR3 here is CASSRLSSGSSDTQYF. CDR3 in DNA: TGTGCCAGCTCCCGCCTCTCTAGCGGGAGTTCCGATACGCAGTATTTT.

The chain employs TRBV7-6 and TRBJ2-3, with TRBD2 matching over 8 bases. From germline, CDR1 is SGHVS and CDR2 FNYEAQ. The V gene end was trimmed by 5 bases and the J gene end by 4 bases; junction bases not matched to a gene: 11. This CDR3 has 16 amino acids. CDR3 protein: CASSPLGLAGADTQYF. CDR3 in DNA: TGTGCCAGCAGCCCCCTTGGTCTAGCGGGCGCAGATACGCAGTATTTT.

As regards this clone: In the same sample, other DNA sequences code for this CDR3. The chain recombines TRBV4-3 with TRBJ1-2; D is possibly TRBD1 (6 bases). The germline CDR1 and CDR2 sequences are LGHNA and YSLEER. This CDR3 is built from 15 residues. The V end was cut by 0 bases, the J end by 7 bases, with 15 bases between. The CDR3 spells CASSQDGQTSFGYTF. CDR3 in DNA: TGCGCCAGCAGCCAAGATGGACAGACCTCCTTTGGCTACACCTTC.

The chain carries TRBV2 and TRBJ2-3; the D gene is possibly TRBD2 (5 bases). This CDR3 is 14 amino acids long. V lost 3 bases and J lost 4, with 11 bases in between. The germline CDR1 and CDR2 sequences are SNHLY and FYNNEI. CDR3 residues: CASSEERRADTQYF. CDR3 bases: TGTGCCAGCAGTGAGGAACGGCGGGCAGATACGCAGTATTTT.

The chain is built from TRBV19 and TRBJ2-5, with D hard to call. The CDR3 covers 13 residues. V was cut by 3 bases and J by 4 bases, with 9 bases left in between. Germline V gene lookup returns CDR1 LNHDA and CDR2 SQIVND (reference sequence). CDR3 sequence: CASSIWSGETQYF. Here the CDR3 DNA reads TGTGCCAGTAGTATTTGGTCAGGAGAGACCCAGTACTTC.

J is TRBJ2-3 and V is TRBV6-4; 14 positions match TRBD2. After removal of 4 bases from V and 5 bases from J, the junction contained 2 bases not matched to a gene. Germline V gives CDR1 MRHNA, CDR2 SNTAGT. The CDR3 covers 15 residues. Here the CDR3 DNA reads TGTGCCAGCAGTGTGGGGACTAGCGGGGGAGATACGCAGTATTTT. Amino acids: CASSVGTSGGDTQYF.

The gene calls are TRBV6-1 and TRBJ1-2; 7 positions match TRBD1. CDR1 MNHNS and CDR2 SASEGT come from the germline V gene. The CDR3 is 12 amino acids. The ends lost 7 bases at V and 9 bases at J; junction bases unmatched: 8. The CDR3 nucleotides are TGTGCCAGCACTCCCGACAGGGTTCGCTACACCTTC. Residues: CASTPDRVRYTF.

V gene TRBV5-6 combines with J gene TRBJ2-1; 13 bases match TRBD2. V lost 4 bases and J lost 1; bases outside the gene matches: 2. Germline CDR1 is SGHDT and CDR2 is YYEEEE. CDR3 length: 16 amino acids. The chain's CDR3 is CASSPGLAGSYNEQFF. The DNA of the CDR3 is TGTGCCAGCAGCCCGGGACTAGCGGGATCCTACAATGAGCAGTTCTTC.